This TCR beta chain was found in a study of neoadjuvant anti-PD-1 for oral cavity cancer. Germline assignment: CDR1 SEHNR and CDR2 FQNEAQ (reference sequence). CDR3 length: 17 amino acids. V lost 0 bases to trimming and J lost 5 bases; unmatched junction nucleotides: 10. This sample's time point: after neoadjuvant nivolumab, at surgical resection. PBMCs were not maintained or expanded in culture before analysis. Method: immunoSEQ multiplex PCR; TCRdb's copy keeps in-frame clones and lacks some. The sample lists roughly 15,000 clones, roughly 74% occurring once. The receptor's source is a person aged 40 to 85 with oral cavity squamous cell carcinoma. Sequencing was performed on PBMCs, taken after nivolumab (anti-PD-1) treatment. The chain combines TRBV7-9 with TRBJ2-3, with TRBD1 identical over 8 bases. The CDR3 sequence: CASSLAAQGDIGDTQYF. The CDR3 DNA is TGTGCCAGCAGCTTAGCGGCACAGGGGGATATTGGAGATACGCAGTATTTT.